The 32 T cell receptor beta chains in this list originate from one sample, sequenced in a study of blood T cells in healthy people across ages (dated by TCRdb to the mid-2010s). Library preparation used 5' RACE. Sequencing used an Illumina HiSeq 2500. The second PCR ran for roughly 6 to 11 cycles and used a J-beta primer mix along with a sample-barcoded 5' primer. TCRdb itself trimmed the public reads at Q25 with fastp, ran MiXCR and retained productive beta chains. Each entry merges the rows of one CDR3 protein and shows their most common DNA and genes. This sample is represented by 600,000 to 850,000 distinct CDR3 sequences; 35% to 45% of them were singletons. The biggest ten clones account for about 20% of the sample. Sequencing input: blood. Source of these receptors: a woman aged 55-70 years in good health.

Details on this clonotype: This could be a read error, since a much larger clone is one nucleotide away. This chain connects TRBV6-6 to TRBJ2-5; 9 bases are a match to TRBD2. This CDR3 is built from 15 residues. Germline CDR1 is MNHNY and CDR2 is SVGAGI (reference sequence). Trimming took 5 bases from V and 11 from J; bases not matched to a gene: 15. CDR3 bases: TGTGCCAGCAGTCCGGAGCGGGGGGCTTACAATGAGCAGTACTTC. Its translation is CASSPERGAYNEQYF.

The V gene is TRBV28, the J gene TRBJ2-7; 7 bases agree with TRBD2. In germline, CDR1 is MDHEN, CDR2 SYDVKM. V lost 9 bases, J lost 7 bases, and 9 bases stayed unmatched. The CDR3 consists of 12 residues. CDR3 amino acids: CASRSGIVEQYF. The CDR3 DNA reads as TGTGCCAGTCGGAGCGGGATAGTGGAGCAGTACTTC.

This clonotype was seen repeatedly, ten times or more. V is TRBV29-1 and J is TRBJ2-5; 7 positions match TRBD1. V lost 5 bases to trimming and J lost 0 bases; unmatched junction nucleotides: 3. The CDR3 is made up of 13 amino acids. CDR1 and CDR2 from the germline V gene are SQVTM and ANQGSEA. The CDR3 protein is CSVSTGNQETQYF. In nucleotides, the CDR3 is TGCAGCGTTTCGACAGGGAACCAAGAGACCCAGTACTTC.

This clonotype was counted a few times. The chain links TRBV12-3 or TRBV12-4 to TRBJ1-1; TRBD1 matches at 7 bases. There are 15 residues in the CDR3. V lost 5 bases and J lost 1; bases outside the gene matches: 7. The DNA of the CDR3 is TGTGCCAGCAGTCCCGACAGGGATGCGAACACTGAAGCTTTCTTT. Translating it yields CASSPDRDANTEAFF.

To note about this clonotype: A read error may account for a junction end that differs from germline. The V gene is TRBV5-6, the J gene TRBJ2-1, with TRBD1 matching over 7 bases. The germline V gene has CDR1 SGHDT and CDR2 YYEEEE. CDR3 length: 15 amino acids. This CDR3 reads CPSSLRTGAYNEQFF. The CDR3 coding sequence is TGTCCCAGCAGCTTGAGAACAGGGGCGTACAATGAGCAGTTCTTC.

In its sample, this clonotype was seen many times. The chain couples TRBV2 to TRBJ2-5, with D tentatively TRBD2 (5 bases). The CDR3 loop spans 15 amino acids. Per germline, CDR1 SNHLY and CDR2 FYNNEI. V gave up 1 base and J gave up 1 base, with 10 bases separating them. CDR3 DNA sequence: TGTGCCAGCAGTGAAGGCGGACTGATCCAAGAGACCCAGTACTTC. This gives the protein CASSEGGLIQETQYF.

The genes are TRBV9 and TRBJ2-1; a possible D gene is TRBD2 (6 bases). The CDR3 extends over 13 amino acids. Germline-derived CDR1 and CDR2 are SGDLS and YYNGEE. Trimming took off 2 bases at V and 9 bases at J, with 12 bases between the two ends. The CDR3 reads CASSVLGGGEQFF. The DNA for the CDR3 is TGTGCCAGCAGCGTCCTCGGGGGAGGTGAGCAGTTCTTC.

The sample holds one count of this clonotype. CDR3 amino acids: CASSLVELQPQHF. CDR3 DNA: TGTGCCAGCAGCTTGGTGGAACTTCAGCCCCAGCATTTT. The J gene is TRBJ1-5, the V gene TRBV5-5; D not certain. Trimming shortened V by 0 bases and J by 6 bases, and 7 bases separated the two germline ends. CDR1 is SGHKS and CDR2 is YYEKEE in the germline V gene (reference sequence). This CDR3 region has 13 residues. Together with reference TRBV5-5 and TRBJ1-5, the CDR3 gives the full variable domain: DAGVTQSPTHLIKTRGQQVTLRCSPISGHKSVSWYQQVLGQGPQFIFQYYEKEERGRGNFPDRFSARQFPNYSSELNVNALLLGDSALYLCASSLVELQPQHFGDGTRLSIL.

J is TRBJ2-2 and V is TRBV4-2; D is ambiguous. This CDR3 is 14 amino acids long. The germline gives CDR1 LGHNA, CDR2 YNFKEQ. Trimming removed 6 bases at V and 1 base at J, with 9 bases between. The CDR3 loop reads CASSIDGNTGELFF. The CDR3, as DNA: TGTGCCAGCAGTATAGATGGGAACACCGGGGAGCTGTTTTTT.

This clonotype came up a few times. The chain employs TRBV6-5 and TRBJ2-7; D gene unclear. This CDR3 region has 16 residues. V lost 4 bases and J lost 0, with 16 bases in between. CDR1 is MNHEY, CDR2 SVGAGI, per germline. CDR3 in amino acids: CASSFQAISSSYEQYF. As DNA, the CDR3 is TGTGCCAGCAGTTTTCAAGCGATATCTAGCTCCTACGAGCAGTACTTC.

J is TRBJ2-3 and V is TRBV29-1; D is unclear. The CDR3 totals 12 residues. Trimming removed 3 bases at V and 0 bases at J, with 4 bases between. Germline CDR1 reads SQVTM; CDR2 reads ANQGSEA. The CDR3 DNA is TGCAGCGTTGACTACAGCACAGATACGCAGTATTTT. Protein sequence: CSVDYSTDTQYF.

The chain couples TRBV24-1 to TRBJ2-7, with 10 bases aligning to TRBD1. The germline V gene encodes CDR1 KGHDR and CDR2 SFDVKD. The CDR3 runs 13 residues. Trimming at V came to 12 bases and at J to 4 bases, leaving 8 bases not matched to a gene. CDR3 protein: CAPQDRGYYEQYF. The CDR3 coding sequence is TGTGCCCCCCAGGACAGGGGGTATTACGAGCAGTACTTC.

The chain has TRBV7-2 and TRBJ2-4, with 10 bases fitting TRBD1. The V gene's germline CDR1 is SGHTA and CDR2 FQGNSA. This CDR3 has 17 amino acids. J gave up 4 bases and V 2 bases, and 8 bases lay outside the gene matches. The CDR3 sequence is CASSLPGQGERKNIQYF. Here the CDR3 DNA reads TGTGCCAGCAGCTTACCCGGACAGGGGGAGAGGAAAAACATTCAGTACTTC.

This clonotype was recorded at least ten times. CDR3 sequence reads: CASGLVSGGAWEETQYF. CDR3 DNA sequence: TGTGCTAGTGGTTTGGTATCGGGGGGAGCTTGGGAAGAGACCCAGTACTTC. V gene TRBV12-5 combines with J gene TRBJ2-5, with TRBD2 matching 7 bases. This CDR3 comprises 17 residues. Germline values: CDR1 LGHNT, CDR2 FRNRAP. The ends lost 0 bases at V and 3 bases at J; junction bases unmatched: 10.

This clonotype was counted many times. The chain carries TRBV5-1 and TRBJ2-4; maybe TRBD1 (6 bases). Per germline, CDR1 SGHRS and CDR2 YFSETQ. V gave up 4 bases and J gave up 0 bases, with 14 bases separating them. The CDR3 has 16 residues. In nucleotides, the CDR3 is TGCGCCAGCAGCGATGGACAGCCGATAGCCAAAAACATTCAGTACTTC. Protein product: CASSDGQPIAKNIQYF.

This clonotype was recorded at least ten times. J is TRBJ2-7 and V is TRBV7-6; TRBD1 matches 9 bases. J gave up 3 bases and V 0 bases, and 3 bases lay outside the gene matches. Looked up from germline, CDR1 is SGHVS and CDR2 is FNYEAQ. CDR3 length: 15 residues. The CDR3 coding sequence is TGTGCCAGCAGCTTAGCGGACAGGGGAGGCTACGAGCAGTACTTC. Translated: CASSLADRGGYEQYF.

About this clonotype itself: The junction shows a germline mismatch at one end, possibly a read error. This chain connects TRBV7-2 to TRBJ2-3; D is ambiguous. Per germline, CDR1 SGHTA and CDR2 FQGNSA. The CDR3 has 13 residues. Here the CDR3 DNA reads TGTGCCAGTAGCTTAAGCAGCTGGGATACGCAGTATTTT. It encodes CASSLSSWDTQYF.

This clonotype was seen a few times. The chain employs TRBV11-2 and TRBJ2-1; 7 bases are a match to TRBD1. V lost 1 base, J lost 8 bases, and 8 bases stayed unmatched. The CDR3 extends over 15 amino acids. Germline CDR1 and CDR2: SGHAT and FQNNGV. CDR3 in amino acids: CASSLGTGPGDEQFF. The DNA of the CDR3 is TGTGCCAGCAGCTTAGGGACAGGCCCTGGGGATGAGCAGTTCTTC. The full variable domain, rest sourced from reference TRBV11-2 and TRBJ2-1, is EAGVAQSPRYKIIEKRQSVAFWCNPISGHATLYWYQQILGQGPKLLIQFQNNGVVDDSQLPKDRFSAERLKGVDSTLKIQPAKLEDSAVYLCASSLGTGPGDEQFFGPGTRLTVL.

Details on this clonotype: A read error may explain this, as a much larger clone is one base away. The CDR3 sequence: CASRGDSYEQFF. The CDR3 DNA follows: TGTGCCAGCAGAGGAGACTCCTACGAGCAGTTCTTC. The chain couples TRBV12-3 or TRBV12-4 to TRBJ2-1, with D uncertain. Trimming shortened V by 6 bases and J by 10 bases, and 13 bases separated the two germline ends. The CDR3 spans 12 residues.

The chain is built from TRBV6-2 or TRBV6-3 and TRBJ2-3, with TRBD2 matching 7 bases. The trim removed 6 bases at V and 9 bases at J, leaving 9 bases unmatched. The CDR3 length is 13 residues. Germline CDR1 and CDR2: MNHEY and SVGEGT. The CDR3 here is CASRPGTTETQYF. In DNA form, the CDR3 reads TGTGCCAGCAGGCCCGGGACTACGGAAACGCAGTATTTT.

V usage is TRBV2 and J usage is TRBJ2-5, with D perhaps given as TRBD1 or TRBD2 (5 bases each). The V and J ends lost 6 bases and 9 bases respectively, with 8 bases between them. Germline V gives CDR1 SNHLY, CDR2 FYNNEI. This CDR3 has 10 residues. The CDR3 spells CASRGRAQYF. CDR3 DNA: TGTGCCAGCAGGGGACGAGCCCAGTACTTC.

This clonotype was observed a handful of times. The chain joins TRBV5-1 to TRBJ2-5; D possibly corresponds to TRBD2 (6 bases). Germline-derived CDR1 and CDR2 are SGHRS and YFSETQ. The V end lost 6 bases, the J end lost 5 bases, and 11 bases lay between the germline ends. The CDR3 covers 12 residues. The CDR3 loop is CASKATRETQYF. CDR3 bases: TGCGCCAGCAAAGCGACTAGGGAGACCCAGTACTTC.

The rearrangement links TRBV18 to TRBJ2-4; D gene ambiguous. Germline assignment: CDR1 KGHSH and CDR2 LQKENI. The V gene lost 5 bases and the J gene lost 4 bases, with 12 bases spanning the gap. The CDR3 length is 14 residues. CDR3 DNA sequence: TGTGCCAGCTCAACCAGCGACGGAAAAAACATTCAGTACTTC. It codes for CASSTSDGKNIQYF.

The V call is TRBV6-5, the J call TRBJ1-5, with 10 bases aligning to TRBD1. Looked up from germline, CDR1 is MNHEY and CDR2 is SVGAGI. With 2 bases clipped from V and 6 bases from J, the junction kept 7 bases outside the gene matches. This CDR3 comprises 16 residues. CDR3 sequence: CASSYKGGQGTQPQHF. In DNA form, the CDR3 reads TGTGCCAGCAGTTACAAGGGGGGACAGGGGACTCAGCCCCAGCATTTT.

This sequence joins TRBV5-4 and TRBJ2-7; a possible D gene is TRBD1 (5 bases). CDR3 length equals 14 residues. CDR1 is SGHNT and CDR2 is YYREEE in the germline V gene (reference sequence). Trimming shortened V by 1 base and J by 2 bases, and 10 bases separated the two germline ends. The CDR3 loop reads CASSLKDTAYEQYF. In DNA, the CDR3 is TGTGCCAGCAGCTTGAAGGACACAGCCTACGAGCAGTACTTC.

This clonotype was seen more than once but under ten times. The rearrangement joins TRBV5-1 to TRBJ1-2; D might be TRBD1 (5 bases). The CDR3 covers 15 residues. Trimming removed 0 bases at V and 2 bases at J, with 11 bases between. Germline V gene lookup returns CDR1 SGHRS and CDR2 YFSETQ. The CDR3 sequence is CASSLAGQGNYGYTF. For the CDR3, the DNA is TGCGCCAGCAGCTTGGCCGGGCAGGGAAACTATGGCTACACCTTC.

This clonotype showed up many times. The V gene is TRBV7-9, the J gene TRBJ2-7, with D perhaps given as TRBD1 or TRBD2 (6 bases each). V lost 3 bases and J lost 7, with 16 bases in between. The CDR3 runs 14 residues. CDR1 and CDR2 (germline): SEHNR, FQNEAQ (reference sequence). In DNA, the CDR3 is TGTGCCAGCAGCTTTGGACAACAGGGAGGTGAGCAGTACTTC. Translating it yields CASSFGQQGGEQYF.

The chain uses TRBV5-6 and TRBJ2-7; no clear D gene. The CDR3 is 14 residues long. V was pared by 4 bases and J by 2 bases, with 13 bases between. Per germline, CDR1 SGHDT and CDR2 YYEEEE. The CDR3 is CASSPPETPYEQYF. In DNA form, the CDR3 reads TGTGCCAGCAGCCCCCCGGAGACTCCCTACGAGCAGTACTTC.

This clonotype was counted many times. The gene calls are TRBV5-5 and TRBJ2-5; 8 bases fit TRBD1. From germline, CDR1 is SGHKS and CDR2 YYEKEE (reference sequence). The CDR3 totals 16 residues. The V gene end was trimmed by 4 bases and the J gene end by 1 base; junction bases not matched to a gene: 9. This CDR3 reads CASSPGRGLGQETQYF. The CDR3 nucleotides read TGTGCCAGCAGCCCCGGCAGGGGGCTTGGCCAAGAGACCCAGTACTTC. Full variable domain (missing parts from reference TRBV5-5 and TRBJ2-5): DAGVTQSPTHLIKTRGQQVTLRCSPISGHKSVSWYQQVLGQGPQFIFQYYEKEERGRGNFPDRFSARQFPNYSSELNVNALLLGDSALYLCASSPGRGLGQETQYFGPGTRLLVL.

The rearrangement uses TRBV18 and TRBJ1-5, with a possible D match to TRBD1 (6 bases). V dropped 4 bases and J dropped 3 bases, with 19 bases sitting between them. Looked up from germline, CDR1 is KGHSH and CDR2 is LQKENI. The CDR3 contains 17 residues. The chain's CDR3 is CASSRTAPTPINQPQHF. The CDR3, as DNA: TGTGCCAGCTCACGGACAGCTCCCACCCCTATCAATCAGCCCCAGCATTTT.

V usage is TRBV4-2 and J usage is TRBJ1-1; D gene unclear. This CDR3 contains 13 residues. The germline CDR1 and CDR2 sequences are LGHNA and YNFKEQ. V lost 0 bases and J lost 3, with 5 bases in between. The DNA for the CDR3 is TGTGCCAGCAGCCAAGATTCGGACACTGAAGCTTTCTTT. Translated, it gives CASSQDSDTEAFF.

This rearrangement joins TRBV19 to TRBJ2-1; D could derive from TRBD1 or TRBD2 (5 bases each). The CDR3 contains 17 residues. V was clipped by 6 bases and J by 0 bases, with 18 bases between them. Germline CDR1 LNHDA, CDR2 SQIVND (reference sequence). DNA of the CDR3: TGTGCCAGTAGCGTATCGGGACGCCGGAGCTCCTACAATGAGCAGTTCTTC. It translates to CASSVSGRRSSYNEQFF.